This T cell receptor (beta chain) was sequenced during a study of shared clonotypes between healthy human individuals. General study results and limits: Naive subsets generally exceeded memory subsets in estimated richness. The four-donor shared clonotypes exceeded non-shared clonotypes in generation probability, with non-shared ones scoring lower.

Generated by immunoSEQ multiplex PCR, the TCRdb table keeps only in-frame clones and is missing some. The table has about 2.2 million clones, 85% to 95% seen once. The naive CD8 fraction comprised CD45RO-negative cells positively selected for CCR7 and excluded terminally differentiated effector memory CD45RA+ cells. The healthy adult donors were HIV-negative and reported no recent acute infections or vaccinations. Turning to this clone: Its target is unknown.

V dropped 5 bases and J dropped 5; count of bases not matched to a gene: 5. In germline, CDR1 is SEHNR, CDR2 FQNEAQ (reference sequence). This CDR3 has 13 amino acids. Sequencing was done on a sample of naive CD8+ T cells from PBMCs. The sequence came from a man between 18 and 35 years old in good health. Some clones in this sample may be carry-over from other donors' samples. V and J are TRBV7-9 and TRBJ2-7; 8 nucleotides line up with TRBD1. CDR3: CASSPGQDHEQYF. CDR3 DNA: TGTGCCAGCAGCCCGGGACAGGACCACGAGCAGTACTTC. The full variable domain, completed using reference TRBV7-9 and TRBJ2-7, is DTGVSQNPRHKITKRGQNVTFRCDPISEHNRLYWYRQTLGQGPEFLTYFQNEAQLEKSRLLSDRFSAERPKGSFSTLEIQRTEQGDSAMYLCASSPGQDHEQYFGPGTRLTVT.